Detailed here is one T cell receptor beta chain. What it recognizes is unknown. Preparation of the TCRbeta library used unique molecular identifiers. TCRdb called the PCR reads again in MiXCR, with one record for every CDR3 protein. This sample has about 200,000 distinct CDR3 sequences, with 6.6% found just once. These data belong to a study of T-cell reconstitution after alpha-beta-depleted transplantation in children. Regarding the study as a whole: Several hundred expanded graft clones reportedly gave rise to the alpha-beta T cells present about two months after transplant.

The germline CDR1 and CDR2 sequences are DFQATT and SNEGSKA (reference sequence). V was pared by 1 base and J by 3 bases, with 9 bases between. This CDR3 has 13 residues. The material sequenced was PBMCs, taken before TCRalphabeta/CD19-depleted stem cell transplant. V gene TRBV20-1 combines with J gene TRBJ2-5; weak D call: TRBD1 (6 bases). The sequence came from a boy between 2 and 15 years old with acute lymphoblastic leukemia, due to receive a stem cell transplant. The CDR3 region is CSARGDIEETQYF. The DNA of the CDR3 is TGCAGTGCTAGAGGGGACATTGAAGAGACCCAGTACTTC.